This TCR beta chain was captured in a study of T cells in Graves' hyperthyroidism and ophthalmopathy. Regions amplified from RNA transcripts were the TCR beta CDR3 regions. HTBI primers were used for first-round RT-PCR of the TCR CDR3. TCRdb re-called the multiplex PCR reads with MiXCR, one entry per CDR3 protein. The sample holds roughly 500,000 distinct CDR3 sequences, about 16% seen once. Clinical Activity Scores of at least 3, NOSPECS grades of at least 4 and durations under 3 months characterized ophthalmopathy patients. Not enrolled were patients with uncontrolled infection, other autoimmune disease, pregnancy or lactation. Diagnoses used clinical symptoms, serum thyroxine and TRAb, thyroid ultrasound and orbital computed tomography. Germline lookup yields CDR1 MNHEY and CDR2 SVGEGT. The CDR3 is 18 amino acids. V lost 7 bases and J lost 0; bases outside the gene matches: 11.

The TCR was taken from a woman aged 25-40 years with Graves' ophthalmopathy. The chain employs TRBV6-2 or TRBV6-3 and TRBJ2-3; 12 bases are shared with TRBD2. The sequencing input was blood. DNA of the CDR3: TGTGCCAGCACCGACTCGACTAGCGGGAGTTCTAGCACAGATACGCAGTATTTT. Protein sequence: CASTDSTSGSSSTDTQYF.